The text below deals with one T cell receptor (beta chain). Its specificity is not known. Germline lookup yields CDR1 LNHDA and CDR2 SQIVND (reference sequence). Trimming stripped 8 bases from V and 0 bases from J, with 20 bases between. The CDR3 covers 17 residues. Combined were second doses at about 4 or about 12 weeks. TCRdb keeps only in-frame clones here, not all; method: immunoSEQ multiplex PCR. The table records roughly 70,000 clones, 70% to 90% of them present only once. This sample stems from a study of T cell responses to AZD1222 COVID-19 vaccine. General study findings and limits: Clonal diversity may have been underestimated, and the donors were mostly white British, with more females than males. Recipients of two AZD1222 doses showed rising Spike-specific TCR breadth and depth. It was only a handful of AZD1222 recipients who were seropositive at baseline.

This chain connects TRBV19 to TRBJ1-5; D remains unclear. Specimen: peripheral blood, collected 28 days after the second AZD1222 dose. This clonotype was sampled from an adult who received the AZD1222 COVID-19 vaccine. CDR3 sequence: CASDGPKGIYSNQPQHF. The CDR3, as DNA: TGTGCCAGTGATGGACCCAAGGGCATTTATAGCAATCAGCCCCAGCATTTT.